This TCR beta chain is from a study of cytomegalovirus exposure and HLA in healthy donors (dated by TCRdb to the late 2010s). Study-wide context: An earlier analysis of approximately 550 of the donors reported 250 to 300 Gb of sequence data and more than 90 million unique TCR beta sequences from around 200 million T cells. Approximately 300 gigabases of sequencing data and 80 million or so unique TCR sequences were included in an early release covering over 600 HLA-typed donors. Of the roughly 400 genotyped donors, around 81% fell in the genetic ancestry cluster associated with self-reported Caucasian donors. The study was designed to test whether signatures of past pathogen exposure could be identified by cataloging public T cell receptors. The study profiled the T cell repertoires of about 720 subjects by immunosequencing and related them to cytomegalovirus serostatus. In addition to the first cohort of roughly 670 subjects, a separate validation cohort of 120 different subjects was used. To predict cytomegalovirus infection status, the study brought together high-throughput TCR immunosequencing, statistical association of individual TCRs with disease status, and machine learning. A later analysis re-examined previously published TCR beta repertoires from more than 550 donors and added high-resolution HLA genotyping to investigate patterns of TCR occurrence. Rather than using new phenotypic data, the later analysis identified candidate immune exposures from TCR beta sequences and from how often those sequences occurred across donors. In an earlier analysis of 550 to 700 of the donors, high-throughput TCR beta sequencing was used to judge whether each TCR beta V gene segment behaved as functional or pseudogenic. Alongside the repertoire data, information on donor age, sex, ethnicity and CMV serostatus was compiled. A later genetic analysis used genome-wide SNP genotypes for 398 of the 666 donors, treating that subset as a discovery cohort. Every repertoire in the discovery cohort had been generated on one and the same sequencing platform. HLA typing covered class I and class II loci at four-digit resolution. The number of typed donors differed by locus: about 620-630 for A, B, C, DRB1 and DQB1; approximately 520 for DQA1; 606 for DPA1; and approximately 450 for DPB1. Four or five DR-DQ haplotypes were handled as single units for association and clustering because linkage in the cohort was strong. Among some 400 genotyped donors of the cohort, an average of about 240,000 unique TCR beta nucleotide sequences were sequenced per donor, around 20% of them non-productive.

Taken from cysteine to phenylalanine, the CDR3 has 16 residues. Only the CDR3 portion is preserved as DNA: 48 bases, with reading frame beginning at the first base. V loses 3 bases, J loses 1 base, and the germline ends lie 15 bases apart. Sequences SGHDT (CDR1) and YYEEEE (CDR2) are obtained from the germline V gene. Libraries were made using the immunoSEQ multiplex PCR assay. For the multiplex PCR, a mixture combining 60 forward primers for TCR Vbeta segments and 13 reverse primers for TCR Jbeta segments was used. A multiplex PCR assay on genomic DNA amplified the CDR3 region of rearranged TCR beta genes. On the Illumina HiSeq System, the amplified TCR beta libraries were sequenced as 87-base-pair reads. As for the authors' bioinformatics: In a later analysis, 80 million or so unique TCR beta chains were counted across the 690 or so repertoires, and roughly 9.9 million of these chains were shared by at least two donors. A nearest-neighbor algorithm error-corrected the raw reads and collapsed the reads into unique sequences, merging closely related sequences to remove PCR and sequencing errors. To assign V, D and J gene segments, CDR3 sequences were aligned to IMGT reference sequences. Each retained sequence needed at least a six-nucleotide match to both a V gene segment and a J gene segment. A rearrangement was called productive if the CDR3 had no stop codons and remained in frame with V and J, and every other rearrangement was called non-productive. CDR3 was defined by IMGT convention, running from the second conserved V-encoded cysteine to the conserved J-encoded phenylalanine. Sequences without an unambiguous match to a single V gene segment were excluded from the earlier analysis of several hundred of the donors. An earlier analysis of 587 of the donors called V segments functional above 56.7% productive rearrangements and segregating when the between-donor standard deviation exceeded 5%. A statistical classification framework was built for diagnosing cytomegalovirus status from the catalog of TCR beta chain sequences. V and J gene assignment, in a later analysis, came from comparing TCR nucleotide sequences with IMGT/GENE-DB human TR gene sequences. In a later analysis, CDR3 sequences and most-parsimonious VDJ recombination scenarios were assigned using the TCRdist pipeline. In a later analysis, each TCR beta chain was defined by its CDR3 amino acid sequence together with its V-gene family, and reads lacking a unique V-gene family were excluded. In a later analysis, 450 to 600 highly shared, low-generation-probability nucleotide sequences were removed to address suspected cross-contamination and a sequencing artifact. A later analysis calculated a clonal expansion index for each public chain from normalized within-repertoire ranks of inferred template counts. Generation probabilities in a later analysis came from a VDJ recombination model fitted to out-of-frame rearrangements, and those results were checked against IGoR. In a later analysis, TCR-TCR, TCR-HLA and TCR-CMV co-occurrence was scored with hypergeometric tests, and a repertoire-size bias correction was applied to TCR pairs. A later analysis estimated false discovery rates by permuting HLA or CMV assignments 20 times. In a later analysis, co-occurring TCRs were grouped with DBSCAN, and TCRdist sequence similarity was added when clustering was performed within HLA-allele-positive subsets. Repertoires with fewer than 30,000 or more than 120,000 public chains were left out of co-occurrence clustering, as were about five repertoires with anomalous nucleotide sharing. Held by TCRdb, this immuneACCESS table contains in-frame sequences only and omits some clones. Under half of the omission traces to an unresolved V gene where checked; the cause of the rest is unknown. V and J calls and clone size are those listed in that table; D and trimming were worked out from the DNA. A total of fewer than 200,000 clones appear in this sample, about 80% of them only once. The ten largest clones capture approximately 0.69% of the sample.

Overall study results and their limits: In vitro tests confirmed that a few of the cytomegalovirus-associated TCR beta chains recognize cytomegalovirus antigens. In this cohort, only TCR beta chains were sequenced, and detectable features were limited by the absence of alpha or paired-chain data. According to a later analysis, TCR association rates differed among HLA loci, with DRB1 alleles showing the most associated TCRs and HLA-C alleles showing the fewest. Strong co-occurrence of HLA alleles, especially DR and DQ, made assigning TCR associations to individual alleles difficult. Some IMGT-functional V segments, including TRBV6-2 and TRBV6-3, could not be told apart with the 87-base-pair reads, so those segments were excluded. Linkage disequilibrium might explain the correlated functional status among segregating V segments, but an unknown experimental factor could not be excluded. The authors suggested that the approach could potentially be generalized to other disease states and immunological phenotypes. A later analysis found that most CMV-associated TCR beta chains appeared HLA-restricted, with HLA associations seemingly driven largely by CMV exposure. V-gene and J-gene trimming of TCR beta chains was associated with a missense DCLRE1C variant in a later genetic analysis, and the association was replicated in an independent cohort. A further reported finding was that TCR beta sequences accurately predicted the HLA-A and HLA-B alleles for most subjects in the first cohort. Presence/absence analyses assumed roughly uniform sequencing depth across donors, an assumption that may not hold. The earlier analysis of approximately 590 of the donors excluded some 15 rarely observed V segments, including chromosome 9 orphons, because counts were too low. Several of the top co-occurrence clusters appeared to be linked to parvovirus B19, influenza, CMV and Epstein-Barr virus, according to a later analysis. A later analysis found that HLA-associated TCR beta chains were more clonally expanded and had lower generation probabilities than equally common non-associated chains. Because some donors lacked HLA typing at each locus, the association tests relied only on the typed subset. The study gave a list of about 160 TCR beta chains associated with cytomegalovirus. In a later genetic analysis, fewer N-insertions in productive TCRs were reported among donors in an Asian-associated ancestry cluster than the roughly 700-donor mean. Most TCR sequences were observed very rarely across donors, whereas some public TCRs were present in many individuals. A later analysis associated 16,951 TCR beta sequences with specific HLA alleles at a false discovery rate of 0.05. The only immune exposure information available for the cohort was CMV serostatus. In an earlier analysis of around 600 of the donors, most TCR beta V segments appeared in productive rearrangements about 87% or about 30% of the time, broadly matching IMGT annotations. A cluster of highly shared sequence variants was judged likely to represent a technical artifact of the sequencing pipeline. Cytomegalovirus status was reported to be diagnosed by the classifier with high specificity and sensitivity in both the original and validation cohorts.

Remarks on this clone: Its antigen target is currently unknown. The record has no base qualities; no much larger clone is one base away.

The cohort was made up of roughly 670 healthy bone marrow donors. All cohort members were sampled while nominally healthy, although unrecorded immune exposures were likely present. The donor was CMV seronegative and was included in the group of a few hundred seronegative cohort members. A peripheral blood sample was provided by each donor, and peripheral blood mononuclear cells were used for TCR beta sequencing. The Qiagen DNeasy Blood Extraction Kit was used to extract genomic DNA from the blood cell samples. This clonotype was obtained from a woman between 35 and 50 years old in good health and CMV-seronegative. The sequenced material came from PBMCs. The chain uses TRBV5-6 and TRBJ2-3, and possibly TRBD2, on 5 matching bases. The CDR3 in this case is CASSSRSVSGTDTQYF. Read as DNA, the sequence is TGTGCCAGCAGCTCGAGGAGCGTTAGCGGCACAGATACGCAGTATTTT.